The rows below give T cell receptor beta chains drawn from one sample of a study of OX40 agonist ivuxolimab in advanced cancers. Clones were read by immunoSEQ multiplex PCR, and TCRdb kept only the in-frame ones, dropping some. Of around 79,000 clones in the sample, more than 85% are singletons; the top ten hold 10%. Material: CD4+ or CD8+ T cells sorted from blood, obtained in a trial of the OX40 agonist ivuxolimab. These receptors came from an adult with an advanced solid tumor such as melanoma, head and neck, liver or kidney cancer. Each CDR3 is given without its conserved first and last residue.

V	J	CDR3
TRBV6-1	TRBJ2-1	ASSEASGQGFSEQF
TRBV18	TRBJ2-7	ASSPGQASYEQY
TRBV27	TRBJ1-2	ASSPRGNYGYT
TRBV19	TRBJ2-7	ASSIASGSQGWEQY
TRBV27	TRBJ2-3	ASSFVAGGSTDTQY
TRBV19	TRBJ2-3	ASSIARAEFADTQY
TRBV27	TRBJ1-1	ASSLTENTEAF
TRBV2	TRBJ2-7	ASSVQRREY
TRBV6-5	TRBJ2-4	ASSYGGGPDIQY
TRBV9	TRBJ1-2	ASSVLGTSNYGYT
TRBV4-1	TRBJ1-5	ASSQESGYVQPQH
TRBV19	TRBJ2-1	ASSIGQGPRYNEQF
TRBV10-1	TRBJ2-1	ASSEDRRLGNEQF
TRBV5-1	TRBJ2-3	ASSLDSGYTDTQY
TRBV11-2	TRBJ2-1	ASSRWSDEQF
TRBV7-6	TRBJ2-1	ASSPSSGGATFGEQF
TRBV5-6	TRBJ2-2	ASSPGNTGELF
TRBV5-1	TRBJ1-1	ASSLWGRTEAF
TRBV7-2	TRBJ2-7	ASSPLRDRLGEQY
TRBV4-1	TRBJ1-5	ASSQGSGNNQPQH
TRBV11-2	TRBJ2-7	ASSSQGNPYEQY
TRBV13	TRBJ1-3	ASTSDTGNTIY
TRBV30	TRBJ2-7	AWAEVYEQY
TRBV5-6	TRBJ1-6	ASSLMGAFNSPLH
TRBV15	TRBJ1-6	ATSRDRTNSPLH
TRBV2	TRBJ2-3	ASSELWLAGAGSTDTQY
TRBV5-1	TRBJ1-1	ASSLAPGGETEAF
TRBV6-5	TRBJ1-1	ASSYSSKGAEAF
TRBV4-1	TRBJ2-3	ASSQVPSGGVADTQY